The clone carrying this TCR beta chain was counted between two and nine times. The antigen is not known. This entry belongs to a study of immune evolution from preneoplasia to lung adenocarcinoma. TCRdb keeps only in-frame clones here, not all; method: immunoSEQ multiplex PCR. The table has about 3,100 clones, around half seen once. With 6 bases removed from V and 7 bases from J, the gap between germline ends came to 12 bases. The CDR3 totals 13 residues. The V gene's germline CDR1 is SGHAT and CDR2 FQNNGV. Resections took place in Japan or China from the mid-2010s to the late 2010s. H&E slides confirmed each diagnosis, reviewed by two pathologists independently. Study-wide findings and caveats: Clonality was highest in normal lung, lower in later-stage lesions apparently. Top clone frequencies peaked in normal lung, apparently declining through invasive adenocarcinoma.

This receptor was identified in a person aged 45-60 years with lung adenocarcinoma. J is TRBJ1-4 and V is TRBV11-2; D possibly corresponds to TRBD1 (6 bases). Sequenced material: FFPE normal lung tissue adjacent to the tumor. CDR3 sequence: CASRQGGREKLFF. DNA for the CDR3: TGTGCCAGCAGACAGGGTGGCCGTGAAAAACTGTTTTTT.